Below, 32 T cell receptor beta chains from the same sample are listed, as sequenced in a study of T cells in women clearing cervical HPV infection. Method: immunoSEQ multiplex PCR; TCRdb's copy keeps in-frame clones and lacks some. Recorded for this sample: some 16,000 clones. The sequencing sample was made of blood buffy coat. The receptors originated from a woman aged 18 to 75 with a cervical HPV16 infection that either progressed to CIN3+ or cleared (not recorded which).

As concerns this clone: Read sequence stops 3 residues before the CDR3 end, and the germline J gene provides the missing end. The chain employs TRBV19 and TRBJ2-1; 10 bases match TRBD1. The CDR3 spans 15 residues. The junction had 5 bases not matched to a gene; V was cut back by 4 bases and J by 5 bases. Germline V gene lookup returns CDR1 LNHDA and CDR2 SQIVND (reference sequence). The sequenced CDR3 bases are TGTGCCAGTAGTACCCGGGACAGGGGTAACAATGAG. This codes for CASSTRDRGNNE. The CDR3 in full is CASSTRDRGNNEQFF. The full variable domain, rest sourced from reference TRBV19 and TRBJ2-1, is DGGITQSPKYLFRKEGQNVTLSCEQNLNHDAMYWYRQDPGQGLRLIYYSQIVNDFQKGDIAEGYSVSREKKESFPLTVTSAQKNPTAFYLCASSTRDRGNNEQFFGPGTRLTVL.

This clone ranks as medium-sized (0.01 to 0.1%) in terms of frequency. The observed sequence ends 3 residues before the CDR3 terminus, with the missing tail filled in from the germline J gene. V and J are TRBV2 and TRBJ1-4, with unresolved D. V was clipped by 0 bases and J by 10 bases, with 6 bases between them. This CDR3 has 12 amino acids. CDR1 and CDR2 from the germline V gene are SNHLY and FYNNEI. The CDR3 is CASSEAAGKLFF. The DNA read from the CDR3 is TGTGCCAGCAGTGAAGCGGCAGGAAAA.

Turning to this clone: The observed sequence ends 3 residues before the CDR3 terminus, with the missing tail filled in from the germline J gene. The rearrangement uses TRBV5-1 and TRBJ1-6; 10 bases fit TRBD1. The CDR3 has 14 residues. V was clipped by 4 bases and J by 10 bases; unmatched bases: 5. Germline CDR1 SGHRS, CDR2 YFSETQ. Partial CDR3 DNA: TGCGCCAGCAGCGAGGGACAGGGGAGCTCACCC. Translated: CASSEGQGSSP. The whole CDR3 sequence is CASSEGQGSSPLHF.

Remarks on this clone: The CDR3 is cut off 3 residues early in the read; its end comes from the germline J gene. The chain recombines TRBV29-1 with TRBJ2-2, with TRBD2 as a possible D gene (7 bases). With 7 bases removed from V and 4 bases from J, the gap between germline ends came to 19 bases. Germline CDR1 and CDR2: SQVTM and ANQGSEA. CDR3 size: 15 residues. The covered CDR3 bases are TGCAGCGCCGAAAGGGGGGGGGTCGGCACCGGGGAG. Translating it yields CSAERGGVGTGE. The CDR3 as a whole reads CSAERGGVGTGELFF.

As regards this clone: The read ends 3 residues shy of where the CDR3 ends; the end is completed using the germline J gene. The genes are TRBV5-1 and TRBJ2-5; TRBD1 aligns across 7 bases. This CDR3 contains 14 residues. The V segment lost 3 bases and the J segment 1 base; nucleotides outside the gene matches: 3. Germline lookup yields CDR1 SGHRS and CDR2 YFSETQ. The CDR3 bases that were read are TGCGCCAGCAGCTCCAGACAGGGCCAAGAGACC. Translated: CASSSRQGQET. The whole CDR3 protein is CASSSRQGQETQYF. The whole variable domain, remainder taken from reference TRBV5-1 and TRBJ2-5, is KAGVTQTPRYLIKTRGQQVTLSCSPISGHRSVSWYQQTPGQGLQFLFEYFSETQRNKGNFPGRFSGRQFSNSRSEMNVSTLELGDSALYLCASSSRQGQETQYFGPGTRLLVL.

In regard to this clone: The read ends 3 residues early relative to the CDR3; the germline J gene fills the gap. J is TRBJ1-1 and V is TRBV5-5; TRBD1 matches at 7 bases. Per germline, CDR1 SGHKS and CDR2 YYEKEE (reference sequence). This CDR3 spans 14 amino acids. With V trimmed by 4 bases and J by 6 bases, 9 bases remained unmatched. The CDR3 spells CASSRDSAYAEAFF. The DNA read from the CDR3 is TGTGCCAGCAGCCGGGACAGTGCATACGCTGAA. The whole variable domain, remainder taken from reference TRBV5-5 and TRBJ1-1, is DAGVTQSPTHLIKTRGQQVTLRCSPISGHKSVSWYQQVLGQGPQFIFQYYEKEERGRGNFPDRFSARQFPNYSSELNVNALLLGDSALYLCASSRDSAYAEAFFGQGTRLTVV.

For this clone: Read sequence stops 3 residues before the CDR3 end, and the germline J gene provides the missing end. The sample contains more than one DNA sequence encoding this CDR3. This rearrangement joins TRBV29-1 to TRBJ1-1, with 7 bases aligning to TRBD1. CDR3 length: 14 residues. Germline values: CDR1 SQVTM, CDR2 ANQGSEA. The trim removed 4 bases at V and 1 base at J, leaving 6 bases unmatched. CDR3 bases read: TGCAGCGTTGTGGGACAGTTACAGAACACTGAA. Translated, it gives CSVVGQLQNTE. The whole CDR3 region reads CSVVGQLQNTEAFF.

Points on this clone: Read coverage stops 3 residues before the CDR3 terminus; the germline J gene supplies the remainder. The chain joins TRBV7-6 to TRBJ2-7, with 7 bases fitting TRBD1. This CDR3 is 14 amino acids long. J lost 2 bases, V lost 0 bases, and 1 base had no gene match. Germline lookup yields CDR1 SGHVS and CDR2 FNYEAQ. The DNA read from the CDR3 is TGTGCCAGCAGCTTAGCGACAGGGCCCTACGAG. Protein product: CASSLATGPYE. The full CDR3 protein reads CASSLATGPYEQYF.

Comments on this clone: The read gets to within 3 residues of the CDR3 end, and the germline J gene fills in the rest. The genes are TRBV2 and TRBJ1-3; D is possibly TRBD1 (6 bases). The CDR3 is 16 amino acids. Germline V gene lookup returns CDR1 SNHLY and CDR2 FYNNEI. Trimming removed 6 bases from V and 0 bases from J, with 15 bases in between. This CDR3 is CASRYRDNLSGNTIYF. CDR3 DNA, as far as it was read: TGTGCCAGCAGGTACCGGGACAACCTCTCTGGAAACACC.

CDR3 in amino acids: CASSPDSQETQYF. The CDR3 bases that were read are TGCGCCAGCAGCCCGGACAGCCAAGAGACC. The chain is built from TRBV5-1 and TRBJ2-5, with TRBD1 as a possible D gene (6 bases). The CDR3 end is not reached by the read, which stops 3 residues before it; the germline J gene fills it in. The CDR3 spans 13 residues. V shed 4 bases and J shed 1 base, with 8 bases lying between them. Germline V gives CDR1 SGHRS, CDR2 YFSETQ.

Comment on this clone: The read terminates 3 residues before the CDR3 end, so the remaining end is supplied by the germline J gene. The chain couples TRBV5-1 to TRBJ1-2; 10 positions agree with TRBD1. This CDR3 spans 14 amino acids. Germline V gene data show CDR1 as SGHRS and CDR2 as YFSETQ. The sequenced part of the CDR3 DNA is TGCGCCAGCAGCCCGACAGGGGGCTCGGGAGGC. The encoded protein is CASSPTGGSGG. The full-length CDR3 reads as CASSPTGGSGGYTF.

Notes on this clone: The CDR3 goes on 3 residues after the read ends, and that part is filled in from the germline J gene. V and J are TRBV5-1 and TRBJ1-2, with D maybe TRBD1 (5 bases). Germline lookup yields CDR1 SGHRS and CDR2 YFSETQ. This CDR3 has 13 amino acids. With 0 bases removed from V and 7 bases from J, the gap between germline ends came to 10 bases. The CDR3 here is CASSLDRNLGYTF. The sequenced part of the CDR3 DNA is TGCGCCAGCAGCTTGGACAGGAATCTTGGC.

As for this clone: The read gets to within 3 residues of the CDR3 end, and the germline J gene fills in the rest. J is TRBJ2-2 and V is TRBV7-3; tentatively, D is TRBD2 (5 bases). V lost 3 bases to trimming and J lost 4 bases, with 12 bases between them. Per the germline V gene, CDR1 is SGHTA and CDR2 is FQGTGA. This CDR3 is built from 15 residues. CDR3: CASSFQSGSTGELFF. Incomplete CDR3 DNA: TGTGCCAGCAGCTTTCAGTCGGGGTCCACCGGGGAG. Looking up the rest from reference TRBV7-3 and TRBJ2-2 gives the full variable domain: GAGVSQTPSNKVTEKGKYVELRCDPISGHTALYWYRQSLGQGPEFLIYFQGTGAADDSGLPNDRFFAVRPEGSVSTLKIQRTERGDSAVYLCASSFQSGSTGELFFGEGSRLTVL.

Comment on this clone: Read data end 3 residues before the CDR3 end; the end is taken from the germline J gene. The J gene is TRBJ2-7, the V gene TRBV12-3 or TRBV12-4; TRBD1 matches 9 bases. The J segment lost 6 bases and the V segment lost 5 bases, leaving 5 bases of the junction unmatched. The CDR3 is 13 amino acids. Incomplete CDR3 DNA: TGTGCCAGCAGTCAAGGACAGGGGAGCGAG. The encoded protein is CASSQGQGSE. The full CDR3 sequence reads CASSQGQGSEQYF.

Regarding this clone: The CDR3 end falls 3 residues outside the read, so it is completed with the germline J gene. V is TRBV20-1 and J is TRBJ2-1; D may be TRBD1 (6 bases). The V end lost 3 bases, the J end lost 0 bases, and 12 bases lay between the germline ends. From germline, CDR1 is DFQATT and CDR2 SNEGSKA (reference sequence). CDR3 length equals 15 residues. CDR3 bases read: TGCAGTGCTAGTCGCAGGGGTAGCTCCTACAATGAG. Its protein is CSASRRGSSYNE. The full CDR3 protein is CSASRRGSSYNEQFF.

With respect to this clone: Read coverage stops 3 residues before the CDR3 terminus; the germline J gene supplies the remainder. This chain uses TRBV6-1 with TRBJ2-3; 7 bases agree with TRBD2. CDR3 length: 18 residues. Germline-derived CDR1 and CDR2 are MNHNS and SASEGT. With 2 bases clipped from V and 3 bases from J, the junction kept 14 bases outside the gene matches. This CDR3 is CASSERVGGTQGTDTQYF. The DNA read from the CDR3 is TGTGCCAGCAGTGAAAGAGTGGGGGGGACCCAAGGAACAGATACG.

Of note for this clone: At one end, the junction sequence differs from germline, possibly due to a read error. Read sequence stops 3 residues before the CDR3 end, and the germline J gene provides the missing end. The chain has TRBV6-1 and TRBJ2-6, with TRBD1 identical over 7 bases. Per the germline V gene, CDR1 is MNHNS and CDR2 is SASEGT. CDR3 length: 17 amino acids. The CDR3 reads CASREGGGWLGANVLTF. The sequenced CDR3 bases are TGTGCCAGCAGGGAAGGGGGCGGCTGGTTAGGGGCCAACGTC.

Considering frequency, this clone is medium-sized. The sequenced fragment ends 3 residues before the CDR3 boundary, so the rest is inferred from the germline J gene. This sequence joins TRBV29-1 and TRBJ1-2; D perhaps matches TRBD1 (5 bases). The CDR3 has 14 amino acids. The germline gives CDR1 SQVTM, CDR2 ANQGSEA. CDR3 residues: CSVVPGGREGGYTF. The part of the CDR3 DNA that was read is TGCAGCGTTGTACCGGGCGGCAGGGAAGGCGGC.

A word on this clone: The DNA ends 3 residues before the CDR3 does, and the rest of the CDR3 is filled in from the germline J gene. The J gene is TRBJ1-2, the V gene TRBV28; TRBD1 matches at 7 bases. Looked up from germline, CDR1 is MDHEN and CDR2 is SYDVKM. CDR3 length: 13 residues. Losses at the gene ends were 2 bases for V and 5 bases for J; bases not matched to a gene: 2. CDR3 in amino acids: CASSLNRGYGYTF. CDR3 DNA (partial): TGTGCCAGCAGTTTAAACAGGGGTTATGGC.

About this clone: The CDR3 end lies 3 residues beyond the end of the read and is filled in from the germline J gene. V gene TRBV5-1 combines with J gene TRBJ2-3, with D tentatively TRBD2 (5 bases). The CDR3 loop spans 15 amino acids. Germline CDR1 and CDR2: SGHRS and YFSETQ. Between the trimmed V and J ends, which lost 4 bases and 2 bases, there was a span of 14 bases. The CDR3 spells CASSARGLSTDTQYF. CDR3 DNA, as far as it was read: TGCGCCAGCAGCGCTCGAGGACTTTCCACAGATACG. The full variable domain, rest sourced from reference TRBV5-1 and TRBJ2-3, is KAGVTQTPRYLIKTRGQQVTLSCSPISGHRSVSWYQQTPGQGLQFLFEYFSETQRNKGNFPGRFSGRQFSNSRSEMNVSTLELGDSALYLCASSARGLSTDTQYFGPGTRLTVL.

With regard to this clone: The sequence runs out 3 residues before the end of the CDR3; the remainder is reconstructed from the germline J gene. This sequence joins TRBV7-9 and TRBJ2-5, with D maybe TRBD1 (6 bases). The CDR3 extends over 14 amino acids. V dropped 1 base and J dropped 2 bases, with 8 bases sitting between them. Germline-derived CDR1 and CDR2 are SEHNR and FQNEAQ (reference sequence). The CDR3 bases that were read are TGTGCCAGCAGCTTAGGGACAGAGCAAGAGACC. Amino acids: CASSLGTEQET. The CDR3 as a whole reads CASSLGTEQETQYF.

CDR3 bases read: TGTGCCAGTATGGGGGCCTCCAACTATGGC. Encoded protein: CASMGASNYG. The complete CDR3 sequence is CASMGASNYGYTF. The V call is TRBV19, the J call TRBJ1-2; perhaps TRBD1 as D (6 bases). The CDR3 is cut off 3 residues early in the read; its end comes from the germline J gene. CDR1 is LNHDA and CDR2 is SQIVND in the germline V gene (reference sequence). The CDR3 covers 13 residues. V gave up 7 bases and J gave up 2 bases, with 11 bases separating them.

About this clone itself: The missing CDR3 end, 3 residues past where the read stops, is filled in from the germline J gene. This chain uses TRBV2 with TRBJ2-2; D may be TRBD2 (6 bases). In germline, CDR1 is SNHLY, CDR2 FYNNEI. There are 17 residues in the CDR3. Trimming took 7 bases from V and 7 from J, leaving 25 bases between them. The CDR3 protein is CASIHRQGLSLGGELFF. CDR3 DNA (partial): TGTGCCAGCATTCACCGGCAGGGACTCTCTCTAGGCGGGGAG. Complete variable domain (other parts from reference TRBV2 and TRBJ2-2): EPEVTQTPSHQVTQMGQEVILRCVPISNHLYFYWYRQILGQKVEFLVSFYNNEISEKSEIFDDQFSVERPDGSNFTLKIRSTKLEDSAMYFCASIHRQGLSLGGELFFGEGSRLTVL.

Points on this clone: Read coverage stops 3 residues before the CDR3 terminus; the germline J gene supplies the remainder. The sample carries other DNA sequences with the same CDR3. The chain uses TRBV2 and TRBJ1-5, with D possibly TRBD1 on 6 matching bases. Deletions cut 2 bases from V and 1 base from J, with 12 bases between. Germline V CDR1 and CDR2: SNHLY, FYNNEI. The CDR3 is 16 residues long. This chain's CDR3 is CASSEQGSRSNQPQHF. The sequenced part of the CDR3 DNA is TGTGCCAGCAGTGAACAGGGGTCTCGGAGCAATCAGCCC. The full variable domain, rest sourced from reference TRBV2 and TRBJ1-5, is EPEVTQTPSHQVTQMGQEVILRCVPISNHLYFYWYRQILGQKVEFLVSFYNNEISEKSEIFDDQFSVERPDGSNFTLKIRSTKLEDSAMYFCASSEQGSRSNQPQHFGDGTRLSIL.

A note on this clone: The DNA ends 3 residues before the CDR3 does, and the rest of the CDR3 is filled in from the germline J gene. The chain uses TRBV7-8 and TRBJ2-3; 9 nucleotides line up with TRBD2. Germline V gene data show CDR1 as SGHVS and CDR2 as FQNEAQ. This CDR3 region has 17 residues. The junction had 11 bases not matched to a gene; V was cut back by 4 bases and J by 3 bases. The DNA read from the CDR3 is TGTGCCAGCAGCTCCTTAGCGGGGGCGCGGGGTACAGATACG. This sequence encodes CASSSLAGARGTDT. The full CDR3 is CASSSLAGARGTDTQYF.

Points on this clone: The CDR3 end falls 3 residues outside the read, so it is completed with the germline J gene. This sequence joins TRBV6-1 and TRBJ2-5; TRBD2 matches 7 bases. Trimming removed 4 bases from V and 1 base from J; junction bases left unmatched: 6. This CDR3 has 15 residues. Germline V CDR1 and CDR2: MNHNS, SASEGT. The CDR3 loop reads CASSAAGTIQETQYF. The CDR3 bases that were read are TGTGCCAGCAGTGCGGCCGGGACTATCCAAGAGACC.

Comments on this clone: The read terminates 3 residues ahead of where the CDR3 ends, so the germline J gene completes it. The genes are TRBV19 and TRBJ1-2, with a tentative D call TRBD1 (6 bases). This CDR3 contains 15 residues. V was cut by 4 bases and J by 4 bases, with 16 bases left in between. Germline CDR1 reads LNHDA; CDR2 reads SQIVND (reference sequence). CDR3 DNA (partial): TGTGCCAGTAGTACCTACGACAGGCCCCTCTATGGC. This encodes CASSTYDRPLYG. The full CDR3 protein reads CASSTYDRPLYGYTF.

A note on this clone: Coverage ceases 3 residues before the CDR3 finishes, and the germline J gene fills in the end. V is TRBV28 and J is TRBJ1-3; D remains ambiguous. From germline, CDR1 is MDHEN and CDR2 SYDVKM. The germline V and J ends were trimmed by 7 bases and 0 bases, with 10 bases remaining between them. The CDR3 is made up of 14 amino acids. This CDR3 is CASTSGTSGNTIYF. Partial CDR3 DNA: TGTGCCAGCACCTCGGGTACCTCTGGAAACACC.

On this clone: The read gets to within 3 residues of the CDR3 end, and the germline J gene fills in the rest. The J gene is TRBJ1-5, the V gene TRBV20-1; tentatively, D is TRBD1 (6 bases). Germline CDR1 reads DFQATT; CDR2 reads SNEGSKA (reference sequence). The CDR3 runs to 15 residues. The V and J ends lost 5 bases and 4 bases respectively, with 18 bases between them. The CDR3 region is CSALSQGGRNQPQHF. The sequenced CDR3 bases are TGCAGTGCTTTATCACAGGGAGGAAGAAATCAGCCC.

With respect to this clone: The read ends 3 residues early relative to the CDR3; the germline J gene fills the gap. J is TRBJ2-7 and V is TRBV12-5; tentatively, D is TRBD1 (5 bases). Germline CDR1 and CDR2: LGHNT and FRNRAP. The CDR3 contains 13 residues. With 5 bases removed from V and 3 bases from J, the gap between germline ends came to 11 bases. The DNA read from the CDR3 is TGTGCTAGTGGTATTGGGGCAGACTACGAG. Amino acid sequence: CASGIGADYE. The entire CDR3 is CASGIGADYEQYF.

With respect to this clone: Read coverage stops 3 residues before the CDR3 terminus; the germline J gene supplies the remainder. The J gene is TRBJ1-6, the V gene TRBV20-1, with D maybe TRBD1 (5 bases). Per germline, CDR1 DFQATT and CDR2 SNEGSKA (reference sequence). This CDR3 has 14 residues. V shed 4 bases and J shed 5 bases, with 12 bases lying between them. CDR3 protein: CSATQGENNSPLHF. The CDR3 DNA, read in part, is TGCAGTGCTACCCAGGGCGAAAATAATTCACCC.

Of note for this clone: The read is 3 residues too short to cover the CDR3 end, so that end is filled in from the germline J gene. This chain joins TRBV6-2 or TRBV6-3 and TRBJ2-5; D perhaps matches TRBD2 (6 bases). V was pared by 3 bases and J by 4 bases, with 15 bases between. The CDR3 loop spans 15 amino acids. Germline V gene data show CDR1 as MNHEY and CDR2 as SVGEGT. The CDR3 reads CASSYTEGGPETQYF. The covered CDR3 bases are TGTGCCAGCAGTTATACGGAGGGCGGGCCAGAGACC.